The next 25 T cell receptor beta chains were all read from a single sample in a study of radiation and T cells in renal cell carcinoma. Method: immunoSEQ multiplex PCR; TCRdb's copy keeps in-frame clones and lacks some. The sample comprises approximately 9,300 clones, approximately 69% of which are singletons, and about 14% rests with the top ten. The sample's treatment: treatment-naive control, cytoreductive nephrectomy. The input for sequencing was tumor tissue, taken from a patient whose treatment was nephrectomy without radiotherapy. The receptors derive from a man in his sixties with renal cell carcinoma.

The CDR3 is CASSPGSSSPTDTQYF. CDR3 DNA sequence: TGTGCCAGCAGCCCGGGCTCGAGTAGTCCCACAGATACGCAGTATTTT. V is TRBV4-2 and J is TRBJ2-3; D unclear. V lost 4 bases and J 2 bases, leaving 16 bases between the germline ends. Germline values: CDR1 LGHNA, CDR2 YNFKEQ. CDR3 length: 16 residues.

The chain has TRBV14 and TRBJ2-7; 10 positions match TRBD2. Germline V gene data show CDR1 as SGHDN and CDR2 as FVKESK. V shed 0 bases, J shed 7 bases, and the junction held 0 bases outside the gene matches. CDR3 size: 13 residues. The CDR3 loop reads CASSQELAGEQYF. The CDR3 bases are TGTGCCAGCAGCCAAGAACTAGCGGGAGAGCAGTACTTC.

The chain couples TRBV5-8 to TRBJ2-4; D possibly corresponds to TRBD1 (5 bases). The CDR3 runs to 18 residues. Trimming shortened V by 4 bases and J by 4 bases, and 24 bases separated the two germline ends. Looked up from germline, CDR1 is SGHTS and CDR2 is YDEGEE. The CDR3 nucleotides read TGTGCCAGCAGCCAACCTCGATTCCAGGGTCCATTTAAAAACATTCAGTACTTC. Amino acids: CASSQPRFQGPFKNIQYF.

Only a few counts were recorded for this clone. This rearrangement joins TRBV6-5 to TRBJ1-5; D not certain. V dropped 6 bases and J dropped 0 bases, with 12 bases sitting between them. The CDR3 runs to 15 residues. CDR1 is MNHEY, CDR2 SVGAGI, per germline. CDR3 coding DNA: TGTGCCAGCAGCCACGGCGCGGATAGCAATCAGCCCCAGCATTTT. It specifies CASSHGADSNQPQHF.

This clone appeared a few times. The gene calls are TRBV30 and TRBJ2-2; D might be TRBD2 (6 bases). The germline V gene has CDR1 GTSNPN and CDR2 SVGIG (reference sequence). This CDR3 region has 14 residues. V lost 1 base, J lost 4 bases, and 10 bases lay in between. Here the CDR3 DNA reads TGTGCCTGGAGTGGGGGGGTGCTCACCGGGGAGCTGTTTTTT. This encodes CAWSGGVLTGELFF.

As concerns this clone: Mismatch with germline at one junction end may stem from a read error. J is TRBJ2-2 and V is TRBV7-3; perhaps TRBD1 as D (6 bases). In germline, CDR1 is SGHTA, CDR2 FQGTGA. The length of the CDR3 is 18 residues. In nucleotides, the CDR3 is TGTACCAGCAGGCACGGCCGTATCCAGGGGCGCAACACCGGGGAGCTGTTTTTT. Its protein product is CTSRHGRIQGRNTGELFF.

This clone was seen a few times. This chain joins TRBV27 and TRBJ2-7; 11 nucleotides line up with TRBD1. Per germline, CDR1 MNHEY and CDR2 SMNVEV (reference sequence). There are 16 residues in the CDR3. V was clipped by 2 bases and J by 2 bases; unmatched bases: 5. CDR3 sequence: CASSLMGQGVTYEQYF. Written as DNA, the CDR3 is TGTGCCAGCAGTTTAATGGGACAGGGGGTAACCTACGAGCAGTACTTC.

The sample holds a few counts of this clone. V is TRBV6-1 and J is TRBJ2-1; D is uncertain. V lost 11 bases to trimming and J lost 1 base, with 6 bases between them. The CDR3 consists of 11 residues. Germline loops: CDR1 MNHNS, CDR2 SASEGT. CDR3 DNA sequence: TGTGCCGGGGAATCCTACAATGAGCAGTTCTTC. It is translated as CAGESYNEQFF.

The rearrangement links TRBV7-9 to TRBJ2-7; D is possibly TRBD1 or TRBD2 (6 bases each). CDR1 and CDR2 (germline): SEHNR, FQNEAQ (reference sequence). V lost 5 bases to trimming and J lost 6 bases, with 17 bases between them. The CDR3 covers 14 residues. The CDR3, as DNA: TGTGCCAGCAGCACCACGGGGGCGCGGGCCGAGCAGTACTTC. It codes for CASSTTGARAEQYF.

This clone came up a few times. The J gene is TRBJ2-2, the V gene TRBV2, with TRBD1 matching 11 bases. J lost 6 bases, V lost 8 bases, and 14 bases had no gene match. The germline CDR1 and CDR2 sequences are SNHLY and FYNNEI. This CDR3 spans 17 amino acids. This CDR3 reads CASLQDRGLSRAGELFF. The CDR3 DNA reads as TGTGCCAGCCTTCAGGACAGGGGGCTCTCACGGGCCGGGGAGCTGTTTTTT.

In nucleotides, the CDR3 is TGTGCCAGCAGTTTATTACGGGGAGCGCAGTATTTT. Translating it yields CASSLLRGAQYF. The chain uses TRBV28 and TRBJ2-3, with D possibly matching TRBD2 (5 bases). The V end was cut by 1 base, the J end by 10 bases, with 9 bases between. The CDR3 extends over 12 amino acids. Germline V gene sequence: CDR1 MDHEN, CDR2 SYDVKM.

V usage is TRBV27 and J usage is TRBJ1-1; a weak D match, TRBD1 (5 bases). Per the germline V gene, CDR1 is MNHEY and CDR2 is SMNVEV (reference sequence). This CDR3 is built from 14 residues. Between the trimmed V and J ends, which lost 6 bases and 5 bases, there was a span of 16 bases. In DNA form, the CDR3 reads TGTGCCAGCAGAAGGCAGGGCGGAGGAACTGAAGCTTTCTTT. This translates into CASRRQGGGTEAFF.

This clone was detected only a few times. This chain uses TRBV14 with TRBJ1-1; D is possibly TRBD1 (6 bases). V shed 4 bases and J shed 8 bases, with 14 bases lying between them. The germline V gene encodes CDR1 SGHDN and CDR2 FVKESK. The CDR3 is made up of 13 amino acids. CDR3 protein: CASSLLPGEEAFF. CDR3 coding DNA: TGTGCCAGCAGCCTACTACCAGGGGAAGAAGCTTTCTTT.

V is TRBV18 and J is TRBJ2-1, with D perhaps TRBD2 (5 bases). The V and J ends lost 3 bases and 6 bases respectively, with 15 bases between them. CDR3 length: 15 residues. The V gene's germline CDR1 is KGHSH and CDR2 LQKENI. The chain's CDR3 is CASSPSWPGVNEQFF. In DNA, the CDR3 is TGTGCCAGCTCACCGTCTTGGCCCGGGGTCAATGAGCAGTTCTTC.

DNA of the CDR3: TGTGCCAGCAGCTTAGGGCTCCGGTACGAGCAGTACTTC. Translation: CASSLGLRYEQYF. V and J are TRBV7-2 and TRBJ2-7; D gene unclear. The CDR3 is made up of 13 amino acids. V was shortened by 1 base and J by 4 bases, with 8 bases between the two germline ends. Per germline, CDR1 SGHTA and CDR2 FQGNSA. The full variable domain, rest sourced from reference TRBV7-2 and TRBJ2-7, is GAGVSQSPSNKVTEKGKDVELRCDPISGHTALYWYRQSLGQGLEFLIYFQGNSAPDKSGLPSDRFSAERTGGSVSTLTIQRTQQEDSAVYLCASSLGLRYEQYFGPGTRLTVT.

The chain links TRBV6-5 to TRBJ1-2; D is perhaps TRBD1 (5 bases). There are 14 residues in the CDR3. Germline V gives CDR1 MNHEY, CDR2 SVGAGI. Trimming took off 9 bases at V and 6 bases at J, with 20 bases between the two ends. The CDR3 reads CASGPWGGADGYTF. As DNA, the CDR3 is TGTGCCAGTGGCCCGTGGGGAGGGGCGGATGGCTACACCTTC.

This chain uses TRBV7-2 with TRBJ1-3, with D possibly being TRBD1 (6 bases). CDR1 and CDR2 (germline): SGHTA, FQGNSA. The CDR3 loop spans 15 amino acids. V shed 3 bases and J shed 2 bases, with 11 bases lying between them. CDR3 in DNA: TGTGCCAGCAGCTTGAAGGGGGGCGCTGGAAACACCATATATTTT. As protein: CASSLKGGAGNTIYF.

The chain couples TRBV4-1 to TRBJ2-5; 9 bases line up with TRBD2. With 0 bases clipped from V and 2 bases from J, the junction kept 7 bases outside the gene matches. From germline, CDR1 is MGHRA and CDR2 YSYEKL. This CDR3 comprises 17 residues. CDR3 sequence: CASSQDHLAGKQETQYF. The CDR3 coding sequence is TGCGCCAGCAGCCAAGATCACCTAGCGGGGAAACAAGAGACCCAGTACTTC.

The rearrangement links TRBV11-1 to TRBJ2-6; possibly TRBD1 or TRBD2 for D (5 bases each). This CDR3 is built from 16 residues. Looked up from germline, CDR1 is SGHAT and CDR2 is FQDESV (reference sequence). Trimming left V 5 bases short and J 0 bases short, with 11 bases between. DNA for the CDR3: TGTGCCAGCAGCCCAGGGACCTACTCTGGGGCCAACGTCCTGACTTTC. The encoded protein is CASSPGTYSGANVLTF.

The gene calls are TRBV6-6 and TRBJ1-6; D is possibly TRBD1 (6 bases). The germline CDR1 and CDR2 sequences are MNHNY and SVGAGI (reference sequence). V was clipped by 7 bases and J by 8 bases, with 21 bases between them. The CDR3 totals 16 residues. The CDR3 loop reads CASTRRMGGRDSPLHF. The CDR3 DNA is TGTGCCAGCACCAGGCGAATGGGGGGGCGGGATTCACCCCTCCACTTT.

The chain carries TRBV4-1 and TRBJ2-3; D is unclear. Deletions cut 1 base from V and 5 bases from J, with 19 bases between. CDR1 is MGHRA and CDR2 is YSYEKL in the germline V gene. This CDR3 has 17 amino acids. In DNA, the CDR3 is TGCGCCAGCAGCCAAGCCCCATCCAACTCCATTGAAGATACGCAGTATTTT. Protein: CASSQAPSNSIEDTQYF.

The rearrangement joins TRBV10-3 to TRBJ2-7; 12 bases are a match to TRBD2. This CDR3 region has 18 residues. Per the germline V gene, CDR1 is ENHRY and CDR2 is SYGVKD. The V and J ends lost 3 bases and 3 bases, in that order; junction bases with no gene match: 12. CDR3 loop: CAISDPQLTSGRLYEQYF. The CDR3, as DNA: TGTGCCATCAGTGACCCGCAATTAACTAGCGGGAGGCTCTACGAGCAGTACTTC.

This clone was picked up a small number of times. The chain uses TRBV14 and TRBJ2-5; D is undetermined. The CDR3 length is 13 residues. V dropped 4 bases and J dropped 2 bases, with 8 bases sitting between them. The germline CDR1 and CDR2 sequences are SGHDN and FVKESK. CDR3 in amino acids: CASSPGRQETQYF. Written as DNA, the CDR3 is TGTGCCAGCAGCCCAGGACGACAAGAGACCCAGTACTTC.

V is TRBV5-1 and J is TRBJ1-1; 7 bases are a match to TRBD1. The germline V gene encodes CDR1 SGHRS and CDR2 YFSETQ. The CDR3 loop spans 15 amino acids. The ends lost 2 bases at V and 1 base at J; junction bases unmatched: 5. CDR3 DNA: TGCGCCAGCAGCTTACTACAGGGGACGAACACTGAAGCTTTCTTT. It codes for CASSLLQGTNTEAFF.

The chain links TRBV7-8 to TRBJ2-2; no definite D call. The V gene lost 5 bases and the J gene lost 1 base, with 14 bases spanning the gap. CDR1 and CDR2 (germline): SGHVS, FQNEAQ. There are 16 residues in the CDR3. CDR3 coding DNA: TGTGCCAGCAGCCCATTTTGGGCTAGGAACACCGGGGAGCTGTTTTTT. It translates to CASSPFWARNTGELFF.